The 19 T cell receptor beta chains given below trace back to one sample, sequenced in a study of early T cells in non-severe SARS-CoV-2 infection. TCRdb re-called the 5' RACE reads with MiXCR, one entry per CDR3 protein. The sample holds 55,000 to 75,000 distinct CDR3 sequences; under 15% are singletons and the top ten take roughly 1.3%. Sequencing was done on a sample of whole blood. Receptors were obtained from an adult who was a healthcare worker with PCR-confirmed SARS-CoV-2 infection or an uninfected control (not recorded which).

This clonotype was counted ten times or more. The junction departs from the called germline gene at one end, perhaps through a read error. V gene TRBV7-2 combines with J gene TRBJ1-1; D not certain. This CDR3 comprises 12 residues. Germline CDR1 SGHTA, CDR2 FQGNSA. The CDR3 bases are TGTGCCAGCAGTTTAGGGTATACTGAAGCTTTCTTT. Its protein is CASSLGYTEAFF.

This clonotype turned up a few times. The J gene is TRBJ1-5, the V gene TRBV6-2 or TRBV6-3; possible D gene TRBD1, 5 bases. This CDR3 spans 15 amino acids. CDR1 is MNHEY and CDR2 is SVGEGT in the germline V gene. V gave up 5 bases and J gave up 5 bases, with 16 bases separating them. The CDR3 is CASSTYRIRDQPQHF. CDR3 in DNA: TGTGCCAGCAGTACTTACAGGATACGGGATCAGCCCCAGCATTTT.

This clonotype was counted between two and nine times. The chain combines TRBV7-9 with TRBJ2-6, with 8 bases that match TRBD2. V lost 1 base, J lost 0 bases, and 2 bases stayed unmatched. CDR3 length equals 17 residues. Germline values: CDR1 SEHNR, CDR2 FQNEAQ (reference sequence). The CDR3 loop reads CASSLGAGGSGANVLTF. The CDR3 nucleotides are TGTGCCAGCAGCTTAGGGGCGGGAGGCTCTGGGGCCAACGTCCTGACTTTC.

Many counts were recorded for this clonotype. The J gene is TRBJ2-5, the V gene TRBV28; D gene ambiguous. The germline V gene has CDR1 MDHEN and CDR2 SYDVKM. The CDR3 is 15 residues long. V was cut by 3 bases and J by 5 bases, with 16 bases left in between. CDR3 sequence: CASSFREFRKETQYF. CDR3 bases: TGTGCCAGCAGTTTTCGCGAATTCCGCAAGGAGACCCAGTACTTC.

The sample holds a few counts of this clonotype. The V and J genes are TRBV12-3 or TRBV12-4 and TRBJ2-1, with D perhaps TRBD2 (6 bases). The length of the CDR3 is 17 residues. Trimming stripped 3 bases from V and 8 bases from J, with 23 bases between. The CDR3 DNA reads as TGTGCCAGCAGTTTGTTGAGACCGGGACTTTCCGGGGATGAGCAGTTCTTC. It codes for CASSLLRPGLSGDEQFF.

The rearrangement links TRBV12-3 or TRBV12-4 to TRBJ1-2; the D is unclear. The CDR3 is made up of 13 amino acids. Trimming took off 1 base at V and 5 bases at J, with 8 bases between the two ends. The CDR3 bases are TGTGCCAGCAGTTTAGGACGTGAATATGGCTACACCTTC. Its protein is CASSLGREYGYTF.

There are many counts of this clonotype. This chain uses TRBV6-5 with TRBJ2-2; D unresolved. CDR3 length: 11 amino acids. Germline lookup yields CDR1 MNHEY and CDR2 SVGAGI. V lost 7 bases and J lost 5, with 5 bases in between. The CDR3 DNA reads TGTGCCAGCACGCAGACCGGGGAGCTGTTTTTT. Its protein is CASTQTGELFF.

This clonotype was observed at least ten times. This chain uses TRBV18 with TRBJ2-7; 7 bases fit TRBD1. Germline lookup yields CDR1 KGHSH and CDR2 LQKENI. This CDR3 region has 15 residues. The V segment lost 2 bases and the J segment 4 bases; nucleotides outside the gene matches: 8. The CDR3 sequence: CASSPNTGEFYEQYF. In nucleotides, the CDR3 is TGTGCCAGCTCACCAAATACAGGGGAATTTTACGAGCAGTACTTC.

The V call is TRBV27, the J call TRBJ2-7, with 11 bases aligning to TRBD1. Germline values: CDR1 MNHEY, CDR2 SMNVEV (reference sequence). V trimming: 3 bases; J trimming: 4 bases; junction bases outside the gene matches: 2. CDR3 size: 14 residues. DNA of the CDR3: TGTGCCAGCAGTTTCGGGACAGGGGGTTACGAGCAGTACTTC. Translating it yields CASSFGTGGYEQYF.

This clonotype has a handful of counts. The chain has TRBV25-1 and TRBJ2-6; D uncertain. CDR3 length: 12 residues. The germline CDR1 and CDR2 sequences are MGHDK and SYGVNS. The V end was cut by 7 bases, the J end by 0 bases, with 1 base between. The CDR3 region is CASISGANVLTF. CDR3 nucleotides: TGTGCCAGCATCTCTGGGGCCAACGTCCTGACTTTC.

This clonotype occurred many times. For the CDR3, the DNA is TGCGCCAGTACTGCCAGAGGCTATTCCTACGAGCAGTACTTC. Its translation: CASTARGYSYEQYF. V is TRBV10-2 and J is TRBJ2-7; D unclear. V lost 9 bases, J lost 1 base, and 16 bases lay in between. CDR3 size: 14 residues. Germline lookup yields CDR1 WSHSY and CDR2 SAAADI.

This clonotype was seen a few times. The V gene is TRBV29-1, the J gene TRBJ1-3; D remains ambiguous. Between the trimmed V and J ends, which lost 7 bases and 0 bases, there was a span of 10 bases. The CDR3 runs 13 residues. The germline V gene has CDR1 SQVTM and CDR2 ANQGSEA. The CDR3 DNA follows: TGCAGCGCCCGACACCCCTCTGGAAACACCATATATTTT. Protein: CSARHPSGNTIYF. Based on the CDR3 plus reference TRBV29-1 and TRBJ1-3, the full variable domain is SAVISQKPSRDICQRGTSLTIQCQVDSQVTMMFWYRQQPGQSLTLIATANQGSEATYESGFVIDKFPISRPNLTFSTLTVSNMSPEDSSIYLCSARHPSGNTIYFGEGSWLTVV.

This clonotype came up many times. As DNA, the CDR3 is TGTGCCAGCAGCTTACGGGTTGTGGAGGATGGCAATCAGCCCCAGCATTTT. Its translation is CASSLRVVEDGNQPQHF. The chain has TRBV11-2 and TRBJ1-5; no firm D call. Germline V CDR1 and CDR2: SGHAT, FQNNGV. V was pared by 2 bases and J by 2 bases, with 16 bases between. The CDR3 is 17 residues long. The full variable domain, in which reference TRBV11-2 and TRBJ1-5 provide the parts outside the CDR3, is EAGVAQSPRYKIIEKRQSVAFWCNPISGHATLYWYQQILGQGPKLLIQFQNNGVVDDSQLPKDRFSAERLKGVDSTLKIQPAKLEDSAVYLCASSLRVVEDGNQPQHFGDGTRLSIL.

There are many counts of this clonotype. CDR3 nucleotides: TGTGCCAGCAGTTACTCGGTCGCCAGCGCTCGAGGCTACACCTTC. This translates into CASSYSVASARGYTF. The chain employs TRBV6-5 and TRBJ1-2; D gene ambiguous. The CDR3 consists of 15 residues. The V end lost 0 bases, the J end lost 8 bases, and 16 bases lay between the germline ends. Germline V gene data show CDR1 as MNHEY and CDR2 as SVGAGI.

Ten or more counts support this clonotype. CDR3 DNA: TGTGCCAGCAGTCTGGTATCGGATACGCAGTATTTT. Amino acids: CASSLVSDTQYF. This chain uses TRBV12-3 or TRBV12-4 with TRBJ2-3; no clear D gene. The CDR3 consists of 12 residues. V was pared by 5 bases and J by 6 bases, with 9 bases between.

This clonotype was counted at least ten times. The chain carries TRBV27 and TRBJ2-7; TRBD2 matches at 10 bases. The CDR3 runs to 15 residues. J was trimmed by 2 bases and V by 6 bases; bases with no gene match: 7. The germline CDR1 and CDR2 sequences are MNHEY and SMNVEV (reference sequence). CDR3 residues: CASRALSGRPYEQYF. The CDR3 DNA reads TGTGCCAGCAGGGCGCTTAGCGGGAGGCCCTACGAGCAGTACTTC.

This clonotype was seen ten or more times. The chain employs TRBV30 and TRBJ1-4; 8 nucleotides match TRBD1. Trimming at V came to 2 bases and at J to 8 bases, leaving 4 bases not matched to a gene. CDR1 is GTSNPN, CDR2 SVGIG, per germline (reference sequence). This CDR3 is 13 amino acids long. The CDR3 loop is CAWSLQGGEKLFF. CDR3 nucleotide sequence: TGTGCCTGGAGTCTACAGGGGGGGGAAAAACTGTTTTTT.

Many counts were recorded for this clonotype. The V and J genes are TRBV29-1 and TRBJ2-7, with D perhaps TRBD1 (6 bases). The CDR3 has 14 residues. Germline V gene sequence: CDR1 SQVTM, CDR2 ANQGSEA. Trimming removed 1 base from V and 4 bases from J, with 14 bases in between. The CDR3 here is CSVEVRGKFYEQYF. Here the CDR3 DNA reads TGCAGCGTTGAAGTCAGGGGAAAGTTTTACGAGCAGTACTTC.

This clonotype was detected many times. V is TRBV28 and J is TRBJ2-1; 7 bases line up with TRBD2. CDR1 and CDR2 (germline): MDHEN, SYDVKM. CDR3 length: 16 residues. The junction had 8 bases not matched to a gene; V was cut back by 4 bases and J by 2 bases. Written as DNA, the CDR3 is TGTGCCAGCAGTTCCCGGTCTGGGAGGGCCTACAATGAGCAGTTCTTC. Protein product: CASSSRSGRAYNEQFF.